These 27 T cell receptor beta chains were sequenced from one sample in a study of shared clonotypes between healthy human individuals. Measured with immunoSEQ multiplex PCR; TCRdb has only the in-frame clones, and not every one. The profile shows some 2,500,000 clones, roughly 93% of them singletons. The sequenced sample consisted of naive CD4+ T cells from PBMCs. The subset is: CD45RA+ positively selected. These receptors were taken from a man between 18 and 29 years old in good health. Some clones in this sample may be carry-over from other donors' samples.

This clone was observed once. The genes are TRBV7-9 and TRBJ2-5, with 9 bases that match TRBD2. Germline trimming cut 5 bases from V and 2 bases from J; bases unmatched to any gene: 12. The CDR3 extends over 17 amino acids. The V gene's germline CDR1 is SEHNR and CDR2 FQNEAQ (reference sequence). The CDR3 region is CASSPWGSSGVQETQYF. As DNA, the CDR3 is TGTGCCAGCAGCCCATGGGGGTCTAGCGGGGTTCAAGAGACCCAGTACTTC.

This chain links TRBV28 with TRBJ2-2, with 7 bases identical to TRBD2. The germline gives CDR1 MDHEN, CDR2 SYDVKM. This CDR3 spans 15 amino acids. The junction had 9 bases not matched to a gene; V was cut back by 5 bases and J by 6 bases. CDR3 nucleotides: TGTGCCAGCAGTACCCCCGGGCGGGAGCCCGGGGAGCTGTTTTTT. This gives the protein CASSTPGREPGELFF. Based on the CDR3 plus reference TRBV28 and TRBJ2-2, the full variable domain is DVKVTQSSRYLVKRTGEKVFLECVQDMDHENMFWYRQDPGLGLRLIYFSYDVKMKEKGDIPEGYSVSREKKERFSLILESASTNQTSMYLCASSTPGREPGELFFGEGSRLTVL.

V usage is TRBV11-3 and J usage is TRBJ2-1; perhaps D is TRBD1 or TRBD2 (6 bases each). The V end was cut by 4 bases, the J end by 1 base, with 11 bases between. Per the germline V gene, CDR1 is SGHNT and CDR2 is YENEEA. The CDR3 totals 15 residues. The CDR3 DNA follows: TGTGCCAGCAGCTCGAAAGGGGGGTCCTACAATGAGCAGTTCTTC. The encoded protein is CASSSKGGSYNEQFF.

This chain connects TRBV30 to TRBJ2-5; D tentatively reads TRBD1 or TRBD2 (6 bases each). CDR3 length: 14 residues. Trimming removed 0 bases from V and 4 bases from J, with 12 bases in between. Germline CDR1 reads GTSNPN; CDR2 reads SVGIG (reference sequence). As DNA, the CDR3 is TGTGCCTGGAGTGTAGGGTCGGGGGCAGAGACCCAGTACTTC. Protein sequence: CAWSVGSGAETQYF.

The chain employs TRBV28 and TRBJ1-5, with a weak D call TRBD1 (5 bases). V dropped 5 bases and J dropped 5 bases, with 7 bases sitting between them. CDR3 length: 12 residues. Germline CDR1 and CDR2: MDHEN and SYDVKM. The chain's CDR3 is CASSMGHQPQHF. CDR3 nucleotide sequence: TGTGCCAGCAGTATGGGGCATCAGCCCCAGCATTTT.

The rearrangement joins TRBV28 to TRBJ2-5; TRBD2 aligns across 7 bases. Germline lookup yields CDR1 MDHEN and CDR2 SYDVKM. The CDR3 consists of 15 residues. V was pared by 4 bases and J by 5 bases, with 10 bases of the junction left unmatched. CDR3 in DNA: TGTGCCAGCAGTTACGGGAGGCCTGAGAGGGAGACCCAGTACTTC. It specifies CASSYGRPERETQYF. The whole variable domain, remainder taken from reference TRBV28 and TRBJ2-5, is DVKVTQSSRYLVKRTGEKVFLECVQDMDHENMFWYRQDPGLGLRLIYFSYDVKMKEKGDIPEGYSVSREKKERFSLILESASTNQTSMYLCASSYGRPERETQYFGPGTRLLVL.

The rearrangement uses TRBV7-2 and TRBJ2-1; 10 nucleotides line up with TRBD2. V lost 3 bases to trimming and J lost 4 bases; unmatched junction nucleotides: 3. There are 15 residues in the CDR3. CDR1 SGHTA and CDR2 FQGNSA come from the germline V gene. In nucleotides, the CDR3 is TGTGCCAGCAGCTTCGGACTAGCGGAGTACAATGAGCAGTTCTTC. Translated, it gives CASSFGLAEYNEQFF.

The V and J genes are TRBV11-2 and TRBJ2-1; 11 bases line up with TRBD2. The length of the CDR3 is 15 residues. Trimming took 1 base from V and 8 from J; bases not matched to a gene: 4. The germline V gene has CDR1 SGHAT and CDR2 FQNNGV. Written as DNA, the CDR3 is TGTGCCAGCAGCTTAGGACTAGCGGGAAACCATGAGCAGTTCTTC. Amino acid sequence: CASSLGLAGNHEQFF.

V is TRBV19 and J is TRBJ2-7; 9 positions match TRBD1. Trimming cost V 5 bases and J 4 bases; bases outside gene matches: 15. The CDR3 is made up of 17 amino acids. CDR1 is LNHDA and CDR2 is SQIVND in the germline V gene (reference sequence). The CDR3 nucleotides are TGTGCCAGTAGTCGGGCCGGTATTGGGACAGGGAGTTACGAGCAGTACTTC. Translating it yields CASSRAGIGTGSYEQYF.

The V gene is TRBV28, the J gene TRBJ2-7, with TRBD1 matching 8 bases. V shed 6 bases and J 2 bases; nucleotides not matched to a gene: 9. CDR3 length: 15 residues. Germline V gene data show CDR1 as MDHEN and CDR2 as SYDVKM. CDR3 region: CASSTGQGYTYEQYF. CDR3 sequence (DNA): TGTGCCAGCAGCACCGGACAGGGATACACCTACGAGCAGTACTTC.

To note about this clone: The sample carries other DNA sequences with the same CDR3. V gene TRBV18 combines with J gene TRBJ1-2, with 8 bases lining up with TRBD1. CDR1 is KGHSH and CDR2 is LQKENI in the germline V gene. The J segment lost 3 bases and the V segment lost 6 bases, leaving 3 bases of the junction unmatched. The CDR3 has 13 residues. This chain's CDR3 is CASSLDRDYGYTF. In DNA form, the CDR3 reads TGTGCCAGCTCTCTGGACAGGGACTATGGCTACACCTTC.

This sequence joins TRBV2 and TRBJ2-3, with 8 bases identical to TRBD1. The germline V gene has CDR1 SNHLY and CDR2 FYNNEI. The CDR3 is made up of 12 amino acids. V gave up 9 bases and J gave up 5 bases; unmatched junction bases: 4. DNA of the CDR3: TGTGCCAGTTCGACAGGGGAAGATACGCAGTATTTT. This codes for CASSTGEDTQYF.

Concerning this clone itself: Within the sample, other DNA sequences also encode this same CDR3. The CDR3 reads CASSLEGIPYEQYF. The CDR3 coding sequence is TGCGCCAGCAGCTTGGAGGGGATACCCTACGAGCAGTACTTC. The V gene is TRBV5-1, the J gene TRBJ2-7; D might be TRBD1 (5 bases). This CDR3 has 14 residues. V was trimmed by 0 bases and J by 2 bases, leaving 9 bases between them. Germline V lookup: CDR1 SGHRS, CDR2 YFSETQ.

The chain is built from TRBV6-1 and TRBJ2-1; 13 nucleotides line up with TRBD2. V trimming: 3 bases; J trimming: 15 bases; junction bases outside the gene matches: 11. Looked up from germline, CDR1 is MNHNS and CDR2 is SASEGT. CDR3 length: 15 amino acids. This CDR3 is CASSESTSGRVLPFF. The DNA for the CDR3 is TGTGCCAGCAGTGAGTCCACTAGCGGGAGGGTTCTCCCGTTCTTC.

The CDR3 DNA reads as TGCAGCGTTGAAGATCAGGGAACACTTTGGGGCGTTCCTCAAGAGACCCAGTACTTC. Translating it yields CSVEDQGTLWGVPQETQYF. The rearrangement joins TRBV29-1 to TRBJ2-5; a possible D gene is TRBD1 (5 bases). This CDR3 has 19 amino acids. Trimming removed 0 bases from V and 2 bases from J, with 25 bases in between. Per germline, CDR1 SQVTM and CDR2 ANQGSEA.

The V and J genes are TRBV5-4 and TRBJ1-3; 7 bases are shared with TRBD1. The CDR3 extends over 15 amino acids. In germline, CDR1 is SGHNT, CDR2 YYREEE (reference sequence). V trimming: 2 bases; J trimming: 2 bases; junction bases outside the gene matches: 4. This chain's CDR3 is CASSLGDRAGNTIYF. CDR3 DNA: TGTGCCAGCAGCTTAGGGGACAGAGCTGGAAACACCATATATTTT.

The table lists this clone with a count of one. The rearrangement links TRBV5-4 to TRBJ2-3; TRBD1 matches 8 bases. The junction had 3 bases not matched to a gene; V was cut back by 2 bases and J by 1 base. CDR3 length: 15 residues. Per germline, CDR1 SGHNT and CDR2 YYREEE (reference sequence). In DNA, the CDR3 is TGTGCCAGCAGCTTCGGACAGGGAGGCACAGATACGCAGTATTTT. Its translation: CASSFGQGGTDTQYF.

Concerning this clone itself: The sample carries other DNA sequences with the same CDR3. CDR3 region: CASSLRDNYGYTF. The CDR3 DNA sequence: TGTGCCAGCAGCTTACGGGATAACTATGGCTACACCTTC. This chain connects TRBV7-2 to TRBJ1-2; D is ambiguous. Germline V lookup: CDR1 SGHTA, CDR2 FQGNSA. V lost 2 bases and J 1 base, leaving 5 bases between the germline ends. The CDR3 extends over 13 amino acids.

This clone was recorded only once. The chain carries TRBV6-5 and TRBJ1-1, with no clear D. Trimming pared 0 bases from V and 1 base from J, leaving 12 bases between. Germline loops: CDR1 MNHEY, CDR2 SVGAGI. CDR3 length: 16 amino acids. As DNA, the CDR3 is TGTGCCAGCAGTTACTCCACCGGCAGCGGGAACACTGAAGCTTTCTTT. Its protein is CASSYSTGSGNTEAFF.

The V gene is TRBV7-8, the J gene TRBJ1-1; the match to TRBD1 covers 7 bases. The CDR3 covers 15 residues. The V gene's germline CDR1 is SGHVS and CDR2 FQNEAQ. V shed 6 bases and J 1 base; nucleotides not matched to a gene: 8. CDR3 region: CASSEHRDRNTEAFF. The DNA for the CDR3 is TGTGCCAGCAGTGAACACCGGGACAGGAACACTGAAGCTTTCTTT.

This clone was detected only once. The genes are TRBV4-2 and TRBJ2-5; TRBD2 matches at 7 bases. The trim removed 0 bases at V and 5 bases at J, leaving 18 bases unmatched. The CDR3 contains 19 residues. CDR1 LGHNA and CDR2 YNFKEQ come from the germline V gene. CDR3 coding DNA: TGTGCCAGCAGCCAAGAGGGTGGGTTGGAGGGGAGGGCCTGGGAGACCCAGTACTTC. It encodes CASSQEGGLEGRAWETQYF.

This chain joins TRBV5-8 and TRBJ2-3, with 12 bases identical to TRBD2. Germline values: CDR1 SGHTS, CDR2 YDEGEE. Unmatched junction bases numbered 4, after V lost 5 bases and J lost 0 bases. The CDR3 covers 16 residues. DNA of the CDR3: TGTGCCAGCAGTTCGACTAGCGGGAGAAGCACAGATACGCAGTATTTT. It codes for CASSSTSGRSTDTQYF.

The V call is TRBV15, the J call TRBJ1-3; no clear D gene. CDR1 is LNHNV, CDR2 YYDKDF, per germline (reference sequence). The length of the CDR3 is 16 residues. V was trimmed by 0 bases and J by 4 bases, leaving 13 bases between them. In DNA form, the CDR3 reads TGTGCCACCAGCAGAGATAGTACTCGATCGGGAAACACCATATATTTT. Protein sequence: CATSRDSTRSGNTIYF.

The chain employs TRBV9 and TRBJ2-7; D is possibly TRBD1 or TRBD2 (6 bases each). Germline V gene lookup returns CDR1 SGDLS and CDR2 YYNGEE. The CDR3 has 15 amino acids. V gave up 0 bases and J gave up 7 bases, with 17 bases separating them. CDR3 sequence reads: CASSVGLRGLGEQYF. The DNA for the CDR3 is TGTGCCAGCAGCGTAGGGCTACGGGGGCTGGGGGAGCAGTACTTC.

The rearrangement links TRBV28 to TRBJ1-4; 7 nucleotides match TRBD1. Germline-derived CDR1 and CDR2 are MDHEN and SYDVKM. V was clipped by 5 bases and J by 2 bases; unmatched bases: 2. This CDR3 has 14 residues. CDR3: CASSQGQTNEKLFF. The CDR3 coding sequence is TGTGCCAGCAGTCAGGGACAGACTAATGAAAAACTGTTTTTT.

CDR3 in amino acids: CASSSRGGRAGTGELFF. DNA of the CDR3: TGTGCCAGCAGCTCTAGGGGGGGCAGGGCGGGCACCGGGGAGCTGTTTTTT. This chain joins TRBV25-1 and TRBJ2-2, with D tentatively TRBD2 (7 bases). The V and J ends lost 6 bases and 4 bases respectively, with 21 bases between them. Germline V gene data show CDR1 as MGHDK and CDR2 as SYGVNS. CDR3 length: 17 amino acids.

This clone is a singleton in its sample. This rearrangement joins TRBV29-1 to TRBJ1-3; TRBD1 matches at 10 bases. Per the germline V gene, CDR1 is SQVTM and CDR2 is ANQGSEA. The CDR3 totals 14 residues. V shed 3 bases, J shed 4 bases, and the junction held 3 bases outside the gene matches. CDR3 loop: CSVDEDRGGNTIYF. The CDR3 region has the DNA TGCAGCGTTGACGAGGACAGGGGGGGAAACACCATATATTTT.